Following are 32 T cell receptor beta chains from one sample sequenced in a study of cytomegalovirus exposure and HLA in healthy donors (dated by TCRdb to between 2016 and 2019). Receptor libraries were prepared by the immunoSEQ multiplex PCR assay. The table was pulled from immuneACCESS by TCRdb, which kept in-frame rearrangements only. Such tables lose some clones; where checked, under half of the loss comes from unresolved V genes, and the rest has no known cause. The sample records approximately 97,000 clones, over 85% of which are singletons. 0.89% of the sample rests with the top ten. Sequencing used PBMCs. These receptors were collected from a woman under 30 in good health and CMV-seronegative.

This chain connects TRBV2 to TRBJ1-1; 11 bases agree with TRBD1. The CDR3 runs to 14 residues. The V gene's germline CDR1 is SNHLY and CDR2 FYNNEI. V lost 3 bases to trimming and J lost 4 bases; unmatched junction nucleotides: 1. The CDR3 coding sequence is TGTGCCAGCAGTGAGGGACAGGGGGTCACTGAAGCTTTCTTT. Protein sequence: CASSEGQGVTEAFF.

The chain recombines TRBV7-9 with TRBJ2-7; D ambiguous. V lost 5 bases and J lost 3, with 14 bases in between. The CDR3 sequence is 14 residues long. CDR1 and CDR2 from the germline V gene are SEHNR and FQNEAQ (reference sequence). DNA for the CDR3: TGTGCCAGCAGCCCCGAAAGAGAGAACTACGAGCAGTACTTC. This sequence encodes CASSPERENYEQYF.

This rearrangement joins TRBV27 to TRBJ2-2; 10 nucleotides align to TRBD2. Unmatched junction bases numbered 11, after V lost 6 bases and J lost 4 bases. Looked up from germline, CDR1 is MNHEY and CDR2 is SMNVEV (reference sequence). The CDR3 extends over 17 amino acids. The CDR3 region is CASSTPLAGEVTGELFF. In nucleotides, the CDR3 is TGTGCCAGCAGCACACCCCTAGCGGGGGAAGTCACCGGGGAGCTGTTTTTT.

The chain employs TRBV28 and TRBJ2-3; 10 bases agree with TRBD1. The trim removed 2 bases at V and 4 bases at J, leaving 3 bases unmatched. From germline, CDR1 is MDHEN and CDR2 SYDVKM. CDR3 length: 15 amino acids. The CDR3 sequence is CASSLGTGEADTQYF. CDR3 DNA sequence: TGTGCCAGCAGTTTAGGGACAGGGGAAGCAGATACGCAGTATTTT.

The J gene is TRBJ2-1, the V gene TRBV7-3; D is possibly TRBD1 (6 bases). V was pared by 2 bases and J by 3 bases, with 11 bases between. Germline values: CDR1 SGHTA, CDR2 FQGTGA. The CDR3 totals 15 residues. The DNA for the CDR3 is TGTGCCAGCAGCTTAGGCAGGGGAAGCTACAATGAGCAGTTCTTC. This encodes CASSLGRGSYNEQFF.

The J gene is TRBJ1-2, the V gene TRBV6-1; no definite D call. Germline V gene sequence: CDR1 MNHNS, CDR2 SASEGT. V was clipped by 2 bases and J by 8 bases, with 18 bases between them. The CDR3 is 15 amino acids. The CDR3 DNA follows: TGTGCCAGCAGTGAAAGCGGCTACTCGGTTGGGGGCTACACCTTC. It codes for CASSESGYSVGGYTF.

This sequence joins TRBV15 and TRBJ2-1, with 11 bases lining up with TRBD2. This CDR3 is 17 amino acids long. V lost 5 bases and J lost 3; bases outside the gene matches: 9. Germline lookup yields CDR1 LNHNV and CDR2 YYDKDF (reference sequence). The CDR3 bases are TGTGCCACCAGCCCGAGACTAGCGGGAATTGGCTACAATGAGCAGTTCTTC. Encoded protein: CATSPRLAGIGYNEQFF.

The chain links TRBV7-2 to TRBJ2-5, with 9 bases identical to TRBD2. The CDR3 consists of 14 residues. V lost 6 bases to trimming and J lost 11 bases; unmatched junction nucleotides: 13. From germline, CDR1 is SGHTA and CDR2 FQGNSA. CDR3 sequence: CASSNTWASGNQYF. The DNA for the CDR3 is TGTGCCAGCAGTAATACCTGGGCTAGCGGGAATCAGTACTTC. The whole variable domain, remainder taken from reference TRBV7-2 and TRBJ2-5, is GAGVSQSPSNKVTEKGKDVELRCDPISGHTALYWYRQSLGQGLEFLIYFQGNSAPDKSGLPSDRFSAERTGGSVSTLTIQRTQQEDSAVYLCASSNTWASGNQYFGPGTRLLVL.

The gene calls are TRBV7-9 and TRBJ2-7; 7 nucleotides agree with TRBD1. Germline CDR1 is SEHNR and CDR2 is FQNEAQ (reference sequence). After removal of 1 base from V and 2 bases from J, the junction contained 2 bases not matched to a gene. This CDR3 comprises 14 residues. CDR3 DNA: TGTGCCAGCAGCTTAGTAGGACAGGCCTACGAGCAGTACTTC. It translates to CASSLVGQAYEQYF.

The CDR3 spells CASGQTINTDTQYF. For the CDR3, the DNA is TGTGCTAGTGGTCAGACTATTAACACAGATACGCAGTATTTT. The gene calls are TRBV12-5 and TRBJ2-3; the D gene is possibly TRBD2 (5 bases). The CDR3 runs 14 residues. Germline V CDR1 and CDR2: LGHNT, FRNRAP. V lost 5 bases and J 2 bases, leaving 11 bases between the germline ends.

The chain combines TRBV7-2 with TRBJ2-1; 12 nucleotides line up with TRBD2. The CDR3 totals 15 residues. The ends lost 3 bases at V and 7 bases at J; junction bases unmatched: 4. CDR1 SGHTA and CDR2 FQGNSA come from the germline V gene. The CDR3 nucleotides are TGTGCCAGCAGCTTTCAGACTAGCGGGAGTAATGAGCAGTTCTTC. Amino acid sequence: CASSFQTSGSNEQFF.

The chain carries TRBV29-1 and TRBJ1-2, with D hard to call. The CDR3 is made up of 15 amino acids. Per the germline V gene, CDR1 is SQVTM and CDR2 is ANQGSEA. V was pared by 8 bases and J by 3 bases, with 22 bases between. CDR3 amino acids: CSPPRHQSEDYGYTF. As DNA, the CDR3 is TGCAGCCCACCAAGGCATCAGAGCGAGGACTATGGCTACACCTTC.

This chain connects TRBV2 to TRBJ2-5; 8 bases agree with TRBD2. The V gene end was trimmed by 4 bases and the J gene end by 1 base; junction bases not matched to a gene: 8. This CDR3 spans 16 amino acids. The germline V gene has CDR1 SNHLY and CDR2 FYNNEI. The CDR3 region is CASSGLAGSPQETQYF. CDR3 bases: TGTGCCAGCAGTGGATTAGCGGGGAGCCCCCAAGAGACCCAGTACTTC. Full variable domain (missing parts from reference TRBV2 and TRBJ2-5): EPEVTQTPSHQVTQMGQEVILRCVPISNHLYFYWYRQILGQKVEFLVSFYNNEISEKSEIFDDQFSVERPDGSNFTLKIRSTKLEDSAMYFCASSGLAGSPQETQYFGPGTRLLVL.

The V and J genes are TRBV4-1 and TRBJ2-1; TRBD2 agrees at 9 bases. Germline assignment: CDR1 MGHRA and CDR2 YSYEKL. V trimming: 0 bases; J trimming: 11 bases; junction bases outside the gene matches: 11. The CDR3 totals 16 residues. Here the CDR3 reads CASSQDGLAGSMKQFF. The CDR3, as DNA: TGCGCCAGCAGCCAAGACGGGCTAGCGGGGTCAATGAAGCAGTTCTTC.

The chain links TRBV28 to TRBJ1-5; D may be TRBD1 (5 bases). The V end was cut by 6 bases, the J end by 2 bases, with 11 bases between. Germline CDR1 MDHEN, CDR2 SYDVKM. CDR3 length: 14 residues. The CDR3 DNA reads TGTGCCAGCAGCCTAACAGGCGGCAATCAGCCCCAGCATTTT. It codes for CASSLTGGNQPQHF.

CDR3 sequence reads: CASSQWGRDRSTNEKLFF. The CDR3 nucleotides read TGTGCCAGCAGCCAGTGGGGGCGGGACAGATCAACTAATGAAAAACTGTTTTTT. The J gene is TRBJ1-4, the V gene TRBV14, with 7 bases fitting TRBD1. The CDR3 has 18 amino acids. Germline CDR1 and CDR2: SGHDN and FVKESK. J lost 0 bases, V lost 3 bases, and 10 bases had no gene match.

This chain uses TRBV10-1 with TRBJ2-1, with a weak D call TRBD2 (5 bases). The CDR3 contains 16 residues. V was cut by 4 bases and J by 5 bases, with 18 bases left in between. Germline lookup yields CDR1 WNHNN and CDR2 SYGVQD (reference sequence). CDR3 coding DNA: TGCGCCAGCAGTGGCGCTGGAGAGCGGCCGCACAATGAGCAGTTCTTC. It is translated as CASSGAGERPHNEQFF.

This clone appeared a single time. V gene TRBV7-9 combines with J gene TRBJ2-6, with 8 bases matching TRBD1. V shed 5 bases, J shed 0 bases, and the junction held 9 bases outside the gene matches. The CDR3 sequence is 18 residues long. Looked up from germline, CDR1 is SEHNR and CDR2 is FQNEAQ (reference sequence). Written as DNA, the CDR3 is TGTGCCAGCAGCGGCACCGGGACAGGACTCTCTGGGGCCAACGTCCTGACTTTC. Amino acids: CASSGTGTGLSGANVLTF.

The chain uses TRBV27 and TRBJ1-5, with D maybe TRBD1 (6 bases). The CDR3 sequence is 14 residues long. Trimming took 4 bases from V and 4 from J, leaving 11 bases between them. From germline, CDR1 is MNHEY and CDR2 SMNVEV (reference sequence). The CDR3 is CASSSQGSNQPQHF. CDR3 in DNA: TGTGCCAGCAGTTCTCAGGGGTCTAATCAGCCCCAGCATTTT.

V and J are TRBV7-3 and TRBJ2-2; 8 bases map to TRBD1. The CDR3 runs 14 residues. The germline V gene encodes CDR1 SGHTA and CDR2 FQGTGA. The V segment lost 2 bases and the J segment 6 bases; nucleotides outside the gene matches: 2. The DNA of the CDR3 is TGTGCCAGCAGCTTACAGGGGGCCTCCGGGGAGCTGTTTTTT. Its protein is CASSLQGASGELFF.

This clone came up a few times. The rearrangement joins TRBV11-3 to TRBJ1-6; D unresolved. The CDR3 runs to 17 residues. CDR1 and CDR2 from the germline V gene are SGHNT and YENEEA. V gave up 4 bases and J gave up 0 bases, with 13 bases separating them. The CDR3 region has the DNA TGTGCCAGCAGCTCGGGGATTCGGGGCTCCTATAATTCACCCCTCCACTTT. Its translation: CASSSGIRGSYNSPLHF.

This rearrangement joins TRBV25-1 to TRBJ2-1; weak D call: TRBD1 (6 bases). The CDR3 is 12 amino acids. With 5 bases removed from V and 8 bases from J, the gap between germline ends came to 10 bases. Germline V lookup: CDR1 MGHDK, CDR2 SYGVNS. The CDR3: CASSLGAYEQFF. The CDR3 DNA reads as TGTGCCAGCAGTCTGGGGGCATATGAGCAGTTCTTC.

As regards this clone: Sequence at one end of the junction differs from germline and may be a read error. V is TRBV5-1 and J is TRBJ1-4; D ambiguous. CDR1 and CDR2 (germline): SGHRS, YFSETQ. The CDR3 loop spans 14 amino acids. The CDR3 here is CASRFPGGDEKLFF. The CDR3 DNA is TGCGCCAGCCGCTTTCCGGGCGGGGATGAAAAACTGTTTTTT.

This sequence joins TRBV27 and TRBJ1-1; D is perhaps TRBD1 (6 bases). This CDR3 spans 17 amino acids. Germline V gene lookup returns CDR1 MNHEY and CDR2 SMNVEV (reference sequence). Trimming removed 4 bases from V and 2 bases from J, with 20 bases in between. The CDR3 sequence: CASSSYSQGRRNTEAFF. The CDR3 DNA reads TGTGCCAGCAGTTCCTACTCCCAGGGGCGGCGAAACACTGAAGCTTTCTTT.

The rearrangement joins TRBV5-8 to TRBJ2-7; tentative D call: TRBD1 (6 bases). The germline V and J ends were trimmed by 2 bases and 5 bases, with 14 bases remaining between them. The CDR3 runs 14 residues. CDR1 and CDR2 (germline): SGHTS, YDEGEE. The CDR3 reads CASSFQGFSDEQYF. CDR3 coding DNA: TGTGCCAGCAGCTTTCAGGGGTTTTCGGACGAGCAGTACTTC.

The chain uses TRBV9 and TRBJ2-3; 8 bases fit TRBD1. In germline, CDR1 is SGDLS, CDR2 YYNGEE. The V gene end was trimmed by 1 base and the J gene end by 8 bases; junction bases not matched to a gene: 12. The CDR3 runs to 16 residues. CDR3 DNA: TGTGCCAGCAGCGTATCTTGGGGACAGGAGGGGGGTACGCAGTATTTT. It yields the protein CASSVSWGQEGGTQYF.

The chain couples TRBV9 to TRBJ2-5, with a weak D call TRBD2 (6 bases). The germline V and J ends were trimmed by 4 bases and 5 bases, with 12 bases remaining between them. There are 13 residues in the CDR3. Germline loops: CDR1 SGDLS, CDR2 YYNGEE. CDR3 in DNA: TGTGCCAGCAGCTTGTCAGGAGGGGAGACCCAGTACTTC. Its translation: CASSLSGGETQYF.

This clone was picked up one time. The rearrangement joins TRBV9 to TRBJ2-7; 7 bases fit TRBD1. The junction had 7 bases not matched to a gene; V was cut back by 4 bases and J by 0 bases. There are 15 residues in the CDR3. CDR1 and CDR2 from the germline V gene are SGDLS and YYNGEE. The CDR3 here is CASSPGTAASYEQYF. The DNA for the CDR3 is TGTGCCAGCAGCCCCGGGACAGCGGCCTCCTACGAGCAGTACTTC.

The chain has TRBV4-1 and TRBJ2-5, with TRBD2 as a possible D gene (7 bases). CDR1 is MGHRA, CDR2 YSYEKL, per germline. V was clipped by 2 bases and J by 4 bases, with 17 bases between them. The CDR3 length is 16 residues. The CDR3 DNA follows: TGCGCCAGCAGCCAACATGGGAGGGGGGCCGGAGAGACCCAGTACTTC. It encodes CASSQHGRGAGETQYF.

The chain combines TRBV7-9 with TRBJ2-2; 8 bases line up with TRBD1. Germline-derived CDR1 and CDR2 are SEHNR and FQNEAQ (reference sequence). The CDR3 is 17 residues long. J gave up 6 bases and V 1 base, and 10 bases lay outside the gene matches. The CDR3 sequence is CASSLERTGRGAGELFF. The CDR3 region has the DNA TGTGCCAGCAGCTTAGAGCGGACAGGGCGAGGGGCCGGGGAGCTGTTTTTT.

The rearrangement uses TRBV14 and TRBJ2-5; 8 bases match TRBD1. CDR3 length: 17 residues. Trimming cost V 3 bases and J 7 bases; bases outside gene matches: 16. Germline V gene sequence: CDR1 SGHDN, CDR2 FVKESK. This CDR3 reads CASSHPDRDRGSVTQYF. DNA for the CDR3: TGTGCCAGCAGCCACCCGGACAGGGACAGAGGGTCGGTGACCCAGTACTTC.

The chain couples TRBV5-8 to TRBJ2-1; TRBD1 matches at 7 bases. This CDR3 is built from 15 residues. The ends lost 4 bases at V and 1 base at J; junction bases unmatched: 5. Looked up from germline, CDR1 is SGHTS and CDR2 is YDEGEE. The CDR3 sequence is CASSITGESYNEQFF. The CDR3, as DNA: TGTGCCAGCAGCATTACAGGGGAGTCCTACAATGAGCAGTTCTTC.